These 26 T cell receptor beta chains originate from one sample sequenced in a study of OX40 agonist ivuxolimab in advanced cancers. Library preparation used the immunoSEQ multiplex PCR assay. TCRdb took over this immuneACCESS table, retaining in-frame rearrangements with V and J assigned. Such tables are incomplete; in checked studies, under half of the missing clones stem from an unresolved V gene, and the remainder is unexplained. A total of fewer than 90,000 clones appear in this sample, roughly 90% of them only once. The ten largest make up roughly 1.3% of the sample. This specimen was CD4+ or CD8+ T cells sorted from blood, taken in a trial of the OX40 agonist ivuxolimab. The receptor set was obtained from an adult with an advanced solid tumor such as melanoma, head and neck, liver or kidney cancer.

This clone was observed a single time. The rearrangement uses TRBV4-1 and TRBJ2-7; 11 nucleotides match TRBD1. This CDR3 is 16 amino acids long. The V gene's germline CDR1 is MGHRA and CDR2 YSYEKL. After removal of 6 bases from V and 2 bases from J, the junction contained 9 bases not matched to a gene. CDR3 amino acids: CASSPGGQGGAYEQYF. The CDR3 DNA reads TGCGCCAGCAGTCCGGGGGGACAGGGGGGAGCCTACGAGCAGTACTTC.

The chain has TRBV5-1 and TRBJ2-3; D gene unclear. Trimming stripped 0 bases from V and 0 bases from J, with 5 bases between. The CDR3 spans 14 residues. Germline V CDR1 and CDR2: SGHRS, YFSETQ. CDR3 sequence reads: CASSLDGSTDTQYF. CDR3 DNA sequence: TGCGCCAGCAGCTTGGACGGGAGCACAGATACGCAGTATTTT. The variable domain in full, with the rest retrieved from reference TRBV5-1 and TRBJ2-3, is KAGVTQTPRYLIKTRGQQVTLSCSPISGHRSVSWYQQTPGQGLQFLFEYFSETQRNKGNFPGRFSGRQFSNSRSEMNVSTLELGDSALYLCASSLDGSTDTQYFGPGTRLTVL.

The J gene is TRBJ1-5, the V gene TRBV28; 9 bases fit TRBD1. CDR1 and CDR2 from the germline V gene are MDHEN and SYDVKM. Trimming cost V 5 bases and J 7 bases; bases outside gene matches: 9. The CDR3 has 15 amino acids. The CDR3 nucleotides read TGTGCCAGCAGTACGTTAGGGACAGGGCGGCAGCCCCAGCATTTT. It translates to CASSTLGTGRQPQHF.

The CDR3, as DNA: TGTGCCAGCAGCACCCGAGCGGGGGGTCACACAGATACGCAGTATTTT. This codes for CASSTRAGGHTDTQYF. The chain carries TRBV9 and TRBJ2-3; the match to TRBD2 covers 9 bases. Unmatched junction bases numbered 8, after V lost 4 bases and J lost 2 bases. Germline assignment: CDR1 SGDLS and CDR2 YYNGEE. The CDR3 runs 16 residues.

V is TRBV5-4 and J is TRBJ2-3; TRBD2 aligns across 9 bases. Per germline, CDR1 SGHNT and CDR2 YYREEE (reference sequence). The CDR3 loop spans 14 amino acids. The trim removed 10 bases at V and 0 bases at J, leaving 6 bases unmatched. The CDR3 DNA sequence: TGTGCCTTGCGGACTAGCGAGAGCACAGATACGCAGTATTTT. This sequence encodes CALRTSESTDTQYF.

This chain links TRBV29-1 with TRBJ2-1; 9 bases agree with TRBD2. The CDR3 consists of 17 residues. The germline V gene has CDR1 SQVTM and CDR2 ANQGSEA. The ends lost 3 bases at V and 0 bases at J; junction bases unmatched: 9. The CDR3 protein is CSVDRVSGGFSYNEQFF. The CDR3, as DNA: TGCAGCGTTGATAGGGTTAGCGGGGGTTTCTCCTACAATGAGCAGTTCTTC.

This sequence joins TRBV5-4 and TRBJ2-1; possible D gene TRBD2, 6 bases. Looked up from germline, CDR1 is SGHNT and CDR2 is YYREEE (reference sequence). This CDR3 has 13 amino acids. The V end was cut by 1 base, the J end by 7 bases, with 9 bases between. CDR3 in amino acids: CASSLKAGNEQFF. CDR3 sequence (DNA): TGTGCCAGCAGCTTGAAGGCGGGAAATGAGCAGTTCTTC.

V is TRBV19 and J is TRBJ1-4; TRBD1 matches 10 bases. Trimming took 6 bases from V and 0 from J; bases not matched to a gene: 7. Looked up from germline, CDR1 is LNHDA and CDR2 is SQIVND (reference sequence). The CDR3 totals 17 residues. DNA for the CDR3: TGTGCCAGTAGGCCGGGACAGGGGATTGCAACTAATGAAAAACTGTTTTTT. It yields the protein CASRPGQGIATNEKLFF.

The chain has TRBV2 and TRBJ2-3, with 8 bases fitting TRBD1. The CDR3 is 15 amino acids. Trimming took 2 bases from V and 2 from J; bases not matched to a gene: 3. CDR1 is SNHLY, CDR2 FYNNEI, per germline. The CDR3 DNA is TGTGCCAGCAGTGAACGACAGGGGTACACAGATACGCAGTATTTT. This sequence encodes CASSERQGYTDTQYF.

This chain links TRBV6-5 with TRBJ2-2; perhaps TRBD2 as D (5 bases). Germline-derived CDR1 and CDR2 are MNHEY and SVGAGI. CDR3 length: 14 amino acids. Trimming removed 6 bases at V and 3 bases at J, with 11 bases between. The CDR3 loop is CASREDSYTGELFF. The CDR3 DNA reads as TGTGCCAGCAGAGAGGACTCTTACACCGGGGAGCTGTTTTTT.

The chain has TRBV10-3 and TRBJ2-5; 14 bases fit TRBD2. This CDR3 is 16 amino acids long. The ends lost 2 bases at V and 4 bases at J; junction bases unmatched: 3. Looked up from germline, CDR1 is ENHRY and CDR2 is SYGVKD. CDR3 sequence: CAISEPGLAGGETQYF. CDR3 DNA sequence: TGTGCCATCAGTGAGCCAGGACTAGCGGGAGGAGAGACCCAGTACTTC.

J is TRBJ1-1 and V is TRBV6-6, with D perhaps matching TRBD1 (5 bases). With 11 bases removed from V and 5 bases from J, the gap between germline ends came to 12 bases. The CDR3 sequence is 11 residues long. CDR1 MNHNY and CDR2 SVGAGI come from the germline V gene (reference sequence). The DNA of the CDR3 is TGTGCCTCCAACCGGGGGACTGAAGCTTTCTTT. Its protein is CASNRGTEAFF.

This clone is a singleton in its sample. The J gene is TRBJ2-2, the V gene TRBV5-6; the D gene is possibly TRBD2 (7 bases). Germline CDR1 is SGHDT and CDR2 is YYEEEE. V was shortened by 4 bases and J by 6 bases, with 19 bases between the two germline ends. The CDR3 is 16 residues long. The CDR3 region is CASSPWRGRGAGELFF. CDR3 nucleotides: TGTGCCAGCAGCCCTTGGCGGGGGAGGGGGGCCGGGGAGCTGTTTTTT. The variable domain in full, with the rest retrieved from reference TRBV5-6 and TRBJ2-2, is DAGVTQSPTHLIKTRGQQVTLRCSPKSGHDTVSWYQQALGQGPQFIFQYYEEEERQRGNFPDRFSGHQFPNYSSELNVNALLLGDSALYLCASSPWRGRGAGELFFGEGSRLTVL.

This sequence joins TRBV7-8 and TRBJ1-5; TRBD1 is a possible D gene (6 bases). There are 15 residues in the CDR3. Germline values: CDR1 SGHVS, CDR2 FQNEAQ. Trimming removed 2 bases at V and 4 bases at J, with 12 bases between. The CDR3 sequence: CASSLRSGVNQPQHF. Here the CDR3 DNA reads TGTGCCAGCAGCTTACGTTCAGGGGTGAATCAGCCCCAGCATTTT.

V gene TRBV28 combines with J gene TRBJ2-7, with 8 positions matching TRBD1. V was pared by 4 bases and J by 0 bases, with 8 bases of the junction left unmatched. This CDR3 region has 16 residues. Germline CDR1 MDHEN, CDR2 SYDVKM. Here the CDR3 reads CASSYPGTGLSYEQYF. The CDR3 nucleotides read TGTGCCAGCAGTTACCCGGGGACAGGCCTCTCCTACGAGCAGTACTTC.

V is TRBV29-1 and J is TRBJ2-1; TRBD1 is a possible D gene (6 bases). The V end lost 7 bases, the J end lost 4 bases, and 8 bases lay between the germline ends. The CDR3 totals 11 residues. The V gene's germline CDR1 is SQVTM and CDR2 ANQGSEA. The CDR3 DNA follows: TGCAGCGGGGGGCAGTACAATGAGCAGTTCTTC. Its protein product is CSGGQYNEQFF.

The gene calls are TRBV19 and TRBJ1-2; D gene unclear. From germline, CDR1 is LNHDA and CDR2 SQIVND (reference sequence). CDR3 length: 16 amino acids. With 5 bases removed from V and 4 bases from J, the gap between germline ends came to 20 bases. CDR3 bases: TGTGCCAGTAGTTCTTCGATCCTACCCCGAGTCTATGGCTACACCTTC. Translation: CASSSSILPRVYGYTF.

The V call is TRBV7-2, the J call TRBJ1-2; D remains unclear. V dropped 5 bases and J dropped 0 bases, with 13 bases sitting between them. Germline V gene sequence: CDR1 SGHTA, CDR2 FQGNSA. The CDR3 runs 15 residues. The chain's CDR3 is CASSQVAETNYGYTF. CDR3 DNA sequence: TGTGCCAGCAGCCAGGTGGCGGAGACTAACTATGGCTACACCTTC.

The V gene is TRBV11-1, the J gene TRBJ1-2; 9 nucleotides match TRBD1. V lost 4 bases, J lost 4 bases, and 4 bases stayed unmatched. The germline V gene encodes CDR1 SGHAT and CDR2 FQDESV (reference sequence). CDR3 length: 14 residues. Here the CDR3 DNA reads TGTGCCAGCAGCTCGGACAGGGGTGCCTATGGCTACACCTTC. This encodes CASSSDRGAYGYTF. The full variable domain, in which reference TRBV11-1 and TRBJ1-2 provide the parts outside the CDR3, is EAEVAQSPRYKITEKSQAVAFWCDPISGHATLYWYRQILGQGPELLVQFQDESVVDDSQLPKDRFSAERLKGVDSTLKIQPAELGDSAMYLCASSSDRGAYGYTFGSGTRLTVV.

The V gene is TRBV10-1, the J gene TRBJ1-5, with a weak D call TRBD1 (5 bases). Trimming removed 8 bases at V and 3 bases at J, with 11 bases between. This CDR3 is built from 13 residues. Germline V CDR1 and CDR2: WNHNN, SYGVQD (reference sequence). The CDR3 nucleotides are TGCGCCAGCGACGGGGGGTACAATCAGCCCCAGCATTTT. Protein: CASDGGYNQPQHF.

The chain employs TRBV19 and TRBJ2-2; 7 nucleotides align to TRBD1. This CDR3 comprises 12 residues. Germline V lookup: CDR1 LNHDA, CDR2 SQIVND (reference sequence). Trimming at V came to 6 bases and at J to 6 bases, leaving 1 base not matched to a gene. DNA for the CDR3: TGTGCCAGTAGACAGGGGTCCGGGGAGCTGTTTTTT. Its translation is CASRQGSGELFF.

The chain uses TRBV5-1 and TRBJ2-2, with D unresolved. Germline CDR1 is SGHRS and CDR2 is YFSETQ. Deletions cut 4 bases from V and 0 bases from J, with 7 bases between. The CDR3 has 14 amino acids. The CDR3 here is CASSANTNTGELFF. The CDR3 DNA reads as TGCGCCAGCAGCGCAAACACGAACACCGGGGAGCTGTTTTTT.

V is TRBV9 and J is TRBJ1-5; D is uncertain. From germline, CDR1 is SGDLS and CDR2 YYNGEE. The CDR3 loop spans 15 amino acids. Trimming cost V 0 bases and J 4 bases, with 11 bases left between them. CDR3 in amino acids: CASSVGPTPNQPQHF. The CDR3 DNA reads as TGTGCCAGCAGCGTAGGGCCTACCCCAAATCAGCCCCAGCATTTT.

The V and J genes are TRBV18 and TRBJ2-1; 10 nucleotides align to TRBD2. Germline V CDR1 and CDR2: KGHSH, LQKENI. Trimming at V came to 3 bases and at J to 4 bases, leaving 6 bases not matched to a gene. CDR3 length equals 16 residues. CDR3: CASSPLGTSVYNEQFF. The CDR3 DNA reads as TGTGCCAGCTCACCCCTTGGGACTAGCGTATACAATGAGCAGTTCTTC.

This chain links TRBV30 with TRBJ2-1; TRBD2 agrees at 12 bases. The CDR3 sequence is 14 residues long. Germline loops: CDR1 GTSNPN, CDR2 SVGIG (reference sequence). Germline trimming cut 4 bases from V and 12 bases from J; bases unmatched to any gene: 10. CDR3 nucleotide sequence: TGTGCCTGGAACCTAGCGGGAGGGCCGTTGGGGCAGTTCTTC. Its protein product is CAWNLAGGPLGQFF.

The rearrangement joins TRBV9 to TRBJ1-1; TRBD1 matches at 8 bases. Germline V gives CDR1 SGDLS, CDR2 YYNGEE. The CDR3 is made up of 14 amino acids. Trimming took 4 bases from V and 3 from J; bases not matched to a gene: 5. The DNA for the CDR3 is TGTGCCAGCAGCCCACAGGGGGGGGACACTGAAGCTTTCTTT. This sequence encodes CASSPQGGDTEAFF.